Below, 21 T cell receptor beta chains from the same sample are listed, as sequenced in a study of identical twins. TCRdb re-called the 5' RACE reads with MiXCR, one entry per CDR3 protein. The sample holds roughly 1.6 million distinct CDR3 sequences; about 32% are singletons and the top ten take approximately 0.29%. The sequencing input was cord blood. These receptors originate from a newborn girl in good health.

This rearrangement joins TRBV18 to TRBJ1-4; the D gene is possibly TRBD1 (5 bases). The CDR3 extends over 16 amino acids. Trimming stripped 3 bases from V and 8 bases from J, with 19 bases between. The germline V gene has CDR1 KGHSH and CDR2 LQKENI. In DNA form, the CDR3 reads TGTGCCAGCTCACCCATCAGCGGCAGGGTAAACGAAAAACTGTTTTTT. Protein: CASSPISGRVNEKLFF.

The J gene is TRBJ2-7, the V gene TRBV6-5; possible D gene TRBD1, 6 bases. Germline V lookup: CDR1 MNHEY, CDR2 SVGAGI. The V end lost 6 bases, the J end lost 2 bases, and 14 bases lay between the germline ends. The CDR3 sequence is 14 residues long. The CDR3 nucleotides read TGTGCCAGCAGACCACAGGGTTCCCCCTACGAGCAGTACTTC. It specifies CASRPQGSPYEQYF.

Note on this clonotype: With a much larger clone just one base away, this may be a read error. The CDR3 here is CATSELARSSYEQYF. The CDR3 nucleotides are TGTGCCACCAGTGAGTTAGCCAGAAGCTCCTACGAGCAGTACTTC. This chain joins TRBV10-3 and TRBJ2-7; the D is unclear. This CDR3 is 15 amino acids long. Germline V lookup: CDR1 ENHRY, CDR2 SYGVKD.

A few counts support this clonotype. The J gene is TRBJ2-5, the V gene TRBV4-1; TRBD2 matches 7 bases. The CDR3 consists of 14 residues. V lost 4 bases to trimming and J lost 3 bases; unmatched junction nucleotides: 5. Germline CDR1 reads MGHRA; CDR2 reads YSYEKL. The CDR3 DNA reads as TGCGCCAGCAGCCCCCTCGGACTAGAAGAGACCCAGTACTTC. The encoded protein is CASSPLGLEETQYF.

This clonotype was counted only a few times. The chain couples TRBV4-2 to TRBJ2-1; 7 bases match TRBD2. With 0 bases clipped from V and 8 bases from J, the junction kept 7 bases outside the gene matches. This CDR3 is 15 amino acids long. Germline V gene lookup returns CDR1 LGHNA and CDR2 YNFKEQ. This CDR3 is CASSQDHGRRDEQFF. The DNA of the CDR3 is TGTGCCAGCAGCCAAGATCACGGGAGGCGGGATGAGCAGTTCTTC.

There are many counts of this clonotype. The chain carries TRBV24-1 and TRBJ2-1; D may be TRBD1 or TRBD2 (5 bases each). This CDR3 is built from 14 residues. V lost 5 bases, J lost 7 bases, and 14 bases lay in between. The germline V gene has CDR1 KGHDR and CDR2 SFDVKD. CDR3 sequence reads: CATSAGSWGNEQFF. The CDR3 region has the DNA TGTGCCACCAGTGCTGGTAGCTGGGGGAATGAGCAGTTCTTC.

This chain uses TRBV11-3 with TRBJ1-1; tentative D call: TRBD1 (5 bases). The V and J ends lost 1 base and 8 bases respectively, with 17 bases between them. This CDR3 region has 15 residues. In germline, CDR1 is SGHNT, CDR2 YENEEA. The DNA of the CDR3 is TGTGCCAGCAGCTTAGCGAGAAAACGGCAGGGCGAAGCTTTCTTT. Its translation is CASSLARKRQGEAFF.

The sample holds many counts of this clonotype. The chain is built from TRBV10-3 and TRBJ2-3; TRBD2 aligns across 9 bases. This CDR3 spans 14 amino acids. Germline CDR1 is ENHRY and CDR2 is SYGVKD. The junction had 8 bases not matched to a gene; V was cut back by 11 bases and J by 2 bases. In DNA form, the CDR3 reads TGTGCCTCCAGAACTAGCGGGTACACAGATACGCAGTATTTT. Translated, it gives CASRTSGYTDTQYF.

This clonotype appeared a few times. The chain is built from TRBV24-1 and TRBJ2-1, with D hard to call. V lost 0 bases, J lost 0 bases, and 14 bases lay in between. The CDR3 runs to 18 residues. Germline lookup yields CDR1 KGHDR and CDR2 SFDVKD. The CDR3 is CATSDLPQEPSSYNEQFF. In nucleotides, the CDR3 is TGTGCCACCAGTGATTTGCCGCAGGAACCAAGCTCCTACAATGAGCAGTTCTTC.

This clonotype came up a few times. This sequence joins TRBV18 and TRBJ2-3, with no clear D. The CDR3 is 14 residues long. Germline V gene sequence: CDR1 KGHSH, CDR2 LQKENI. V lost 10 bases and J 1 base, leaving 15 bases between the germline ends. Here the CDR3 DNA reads TGTGCCACAAATACAAACACGGGCACAGATACGCAGTATTTT. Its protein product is CATNTNTGTDTQYF.

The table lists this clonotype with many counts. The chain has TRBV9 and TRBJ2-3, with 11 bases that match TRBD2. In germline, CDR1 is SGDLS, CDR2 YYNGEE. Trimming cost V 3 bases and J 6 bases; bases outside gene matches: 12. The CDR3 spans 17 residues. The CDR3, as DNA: TGTGCCAGCAGCGGCACCGGGACTAGCGGACCCCACGATACGCAGTATTTT. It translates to CASSGTGTSGPHDTQYF.

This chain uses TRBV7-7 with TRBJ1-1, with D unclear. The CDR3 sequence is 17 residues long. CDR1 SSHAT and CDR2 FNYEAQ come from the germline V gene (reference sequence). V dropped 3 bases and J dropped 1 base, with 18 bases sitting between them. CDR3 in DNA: TGTGCCAGCAGCTTGGGATCAAGGCGGGGAACGAACACTGAAGCTTTCTTT. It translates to CASSLGSRRGTNTEAFF.

CDR3 loop: CASPALEGRTDTQYF. CDR3 DNA sequence: TGTGCCAGCCCGGCCCTGGAGGGTAGAACAGATACGCAGTATTTT. The chain employs TRBV12-3 or TRBV12-4 and TRBJ2-3; a weak D match, TRBD2 (6 bases). The CDR3 covers 15 residues. V lost 8 bases to trimming and J lost 3 bases, with 18 bases between them.

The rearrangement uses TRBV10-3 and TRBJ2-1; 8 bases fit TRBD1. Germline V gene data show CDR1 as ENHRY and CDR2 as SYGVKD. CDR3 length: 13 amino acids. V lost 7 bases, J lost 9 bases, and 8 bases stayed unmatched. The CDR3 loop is CAIMAGGQFEQFF. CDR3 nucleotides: TGTGCCATCATGGCAGGGGGCCAATTTGAGCAGTTCTTC.

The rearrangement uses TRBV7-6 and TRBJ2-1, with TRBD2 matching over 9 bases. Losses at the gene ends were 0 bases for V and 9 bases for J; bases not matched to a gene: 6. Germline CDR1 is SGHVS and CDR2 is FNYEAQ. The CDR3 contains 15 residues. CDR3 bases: TGTGCCAGCAGCTTAGCTGTTAGCGGGAGAAGTGAGCAGTTCTTC. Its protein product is CASSLAVSGRSEQFF.

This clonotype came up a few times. CDR3 sequence: CAAARDSDQETQYF. The CDR3 bases are TGTGCCGCGGCTAGGGATTCGGACCAAGAGACCCAGTACTTC. V is TRBV24-1 and J is TRBJ2-5; D remains unclear. Germline values: CDR1 KGHDR, CDR2 SFDVKD. This CDR3 comprises 14 residues. The ends were cut back, 12 bases at V and 0 bases at J, with 16 bases in the middle.

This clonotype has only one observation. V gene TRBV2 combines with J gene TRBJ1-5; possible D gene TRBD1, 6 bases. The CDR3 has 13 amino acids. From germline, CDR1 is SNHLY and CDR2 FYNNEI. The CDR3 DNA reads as TGTGGTATCGGACAGATTAGCAATCAGCCCCAGCATTTT. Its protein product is CGIGQISNQPQHF.

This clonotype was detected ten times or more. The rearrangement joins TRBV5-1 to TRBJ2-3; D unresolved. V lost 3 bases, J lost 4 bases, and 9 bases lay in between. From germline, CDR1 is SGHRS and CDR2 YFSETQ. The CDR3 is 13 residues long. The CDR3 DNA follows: TGCGCCAGCAGCTACGGCCGGGCAGATACGCAGTATTTT. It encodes CASSYGRADTQYF.

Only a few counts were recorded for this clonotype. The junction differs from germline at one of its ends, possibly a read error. The CDR3: CASGQGLADNEQFF. Here the CDR3 DNA reads TGCGCCAGCGGCCAGGGACTAGCGGACAATGAGCAGTTCTTC. V usage is TRBV4-1 and J usage is TRBJ2-1; 11 nucleotides agree with TRBD2. CDR3 length: 14 amino acids. CDR1 and CDR2 (germline): MGHRA, YSYEKL.

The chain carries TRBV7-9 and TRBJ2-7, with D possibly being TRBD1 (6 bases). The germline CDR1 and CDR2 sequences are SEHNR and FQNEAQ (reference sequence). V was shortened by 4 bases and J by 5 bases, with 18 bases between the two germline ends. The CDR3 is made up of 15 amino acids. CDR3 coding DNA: TGTGCCAGCAGCTCGATACCGGGGTACAGGGACGAGCAGTACTTC. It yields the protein CASSSIPGYRDEQYF.

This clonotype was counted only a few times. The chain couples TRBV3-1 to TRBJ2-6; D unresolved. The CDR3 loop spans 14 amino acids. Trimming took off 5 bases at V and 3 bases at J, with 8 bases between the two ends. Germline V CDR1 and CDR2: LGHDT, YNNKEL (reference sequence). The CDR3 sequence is CASSFSGGANVLTF. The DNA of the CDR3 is TGTGCCAGCAGCTTCTCAGGTGGGGCCAACGTCCTGACTTTC.